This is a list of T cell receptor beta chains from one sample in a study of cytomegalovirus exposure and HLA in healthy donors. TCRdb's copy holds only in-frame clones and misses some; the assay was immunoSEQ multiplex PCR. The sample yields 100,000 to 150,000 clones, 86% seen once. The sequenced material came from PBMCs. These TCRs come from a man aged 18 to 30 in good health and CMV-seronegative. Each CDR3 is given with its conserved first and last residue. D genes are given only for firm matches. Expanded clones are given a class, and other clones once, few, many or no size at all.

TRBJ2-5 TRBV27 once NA TGTGCCAGCAGTTTAGTGATCTACAGGGAGACCCAGTACTTC CASSLVIYRETQYF
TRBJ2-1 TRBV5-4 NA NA TGTGCCAGCAGCTTGGGTTCGGGTAGCTCCTACAATGAGCAGTTCTTC CASSLGSGSSYNEQFF
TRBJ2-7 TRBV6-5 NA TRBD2 TGTGCCAGCAGTTACTCGATTGCGCCAGCTAGCGGGCAGTACTTC CASSYSIAPASGQYF
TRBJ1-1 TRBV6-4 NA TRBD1 TGTGCCAGCAGCTCCGGGACAGGGGGCACTGAAGCTTTCTTT CASSSGTGGTEAFF
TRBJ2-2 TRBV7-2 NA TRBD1 TGTGCCAGCAGCCCGCACGACAGGGTGGCCGGGGAGCTGTTTTTT CASSPHDRVAGELFF
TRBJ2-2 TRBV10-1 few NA TGCGCCAGCAGTGAGTCCAGGGTCACCGGGGAGCTGTTTTTT CASSESRVTGELFF
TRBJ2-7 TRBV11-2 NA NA TGTGCCAGCAGCTTAGATAGCGTAGGCTCCTACGAGCAGTACTTC CASSLDSVGSYEQYF
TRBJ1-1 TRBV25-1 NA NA TGTGCCAGCAGTGATTGGCAGGGCACTGAAGCTTTCTTT CASSDWQGTEAFF
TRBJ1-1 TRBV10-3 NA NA TGTGCCATCAGTGAGCCCAGATACAGGGACACTGAAGCTTTCTTT CAISEPRYRDTEAFF
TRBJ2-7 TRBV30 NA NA TGTGCCTGGAGAGGCCTTACCGAGGCTCAGTACTTC CAWRGLTEAQYF
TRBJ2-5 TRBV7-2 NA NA TGTGCCAGCTCCGAATCAGGGGAGACCCAGTACTTC CASSESGETQYF
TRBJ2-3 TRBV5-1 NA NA TGCGCCAGCAGCCAAGGGCAGGGGAGAACAGATACGCAGTATTTT CASSQGQGRTDTQYF
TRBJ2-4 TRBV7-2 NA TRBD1 TGTGCCAGCAGTTTTCGACCTCCGGGACAGGGGGCCCTTAGGAACATTCAGTACTTC CASSFRPPGQGALRNIQYF
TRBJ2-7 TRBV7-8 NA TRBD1 TGTGCCAGCAGCGGCCGGGACAGGGTCAACGAGCAGTACTTC CASSGRDRVNEQYF
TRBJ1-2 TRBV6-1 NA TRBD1 TGTGCCAGCAGTAGACAGGGGGCCGGTGGCTACACCTTC CASSRQGAGGYTF
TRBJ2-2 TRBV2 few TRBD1 TGTGCCAGCTTCTGGGGACAGGGGCGCACCGGGGAGCTGTTTTTT CASFWGQGRTGELFF
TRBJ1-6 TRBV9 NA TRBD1 TGTGCCAGCAGCGTTGGACAGGGAACTTCACCCCTCCACTTT CASSVGQGTSPLHF
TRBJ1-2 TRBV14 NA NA TGTGCCAGCAGCCAATCCAGACAGTCCCTCTATGGCTACACCTTC CASSQSRQSLYGYTF
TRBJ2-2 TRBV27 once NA TGTGCCAGCAGTTGGACGGGAGCCACCGGGGAGCTGTTTTTT CASSWTGATGELFF
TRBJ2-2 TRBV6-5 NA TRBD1 TGTGCCAGCAGTTACAGGGACAGCACCGGGGAGCTGTTTTTT CASSYRDSTGELFF
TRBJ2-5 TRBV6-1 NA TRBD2 TGTGCCAGCAGTGAAAGTTGGGTAGCGGGAGAGACCCAGTACTTC CASSESWVAGETQYF
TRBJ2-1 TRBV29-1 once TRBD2 TGCAGCGTTGTTAGCGGGGGGGTGGTAAATGGGCAGTTCTTC CSVVSGGVVNGQFF
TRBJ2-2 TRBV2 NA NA TGTGCCAGCAGTGAAGGGAGGGGGCCACTCACCGGGGAGCTGTTTTTT CASSEGRGPLTGELFF
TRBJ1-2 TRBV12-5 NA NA TGTGCTAGTGGTTTGCCACGGTCCGGGGACTATGGCTACACCTTC CASGLPRSGDYGYTF
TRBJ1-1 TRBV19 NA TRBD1 TGTGCCAGTAGCCTTCGACAGGGTTTGAGCACTGAAGCTTTCTTT CASSLRQGLSTEAFF
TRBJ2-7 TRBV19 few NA TGTGCCAGTAGCCCAGAAATCCGAGGGGAGCAGTACTTC CASSPEIRGEQYF
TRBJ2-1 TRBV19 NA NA TGTGCCAGTAGTATAGAGCTCGGGAGTGAGCAGTTCTTC CASSIELGSEQFF
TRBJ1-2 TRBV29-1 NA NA TGCAGCGTCATCCCCCAGGGTTTCGATGGCTACACCTTC CSVIPQGFDGYTF
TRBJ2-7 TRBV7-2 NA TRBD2 TGTGCCAGCAGCTCGCGGACTAGCGGGAACAGATACGAGCAGTACTTC CASSSRTSGNRYEQYF
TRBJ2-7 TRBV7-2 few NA TGTGCCAGCAGCCAGGGGGGCGAGCAGTACTTC CASSQGGEQYF
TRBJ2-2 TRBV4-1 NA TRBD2 TGCGCCAGCAGCCAAGAGGGACTAGCGGGGGCGAACACCGGGGAGCTGTTTTTT CASSQEGLAGANTGELFF
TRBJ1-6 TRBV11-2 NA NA TGTGCCAGCAGCCCCCGGGGGGCAGCGGATTCACCCCTCCACTTT CASSPRGAADSPLHF
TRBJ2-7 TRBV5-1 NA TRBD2 TGCGCCAGCAGCTCAAGCGGGGGATTTGAGCAGTACTTC CASSSSGGFEQYF
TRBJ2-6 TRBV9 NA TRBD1 TGTGCCAGCAGCGTAGCCACAGGGACAGATTCCCCCTCTGGGGCCAACGTCCTGACTTTC CASSVATGTDSPSGANVLTF
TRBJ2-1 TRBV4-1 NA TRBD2 TGCGCCAGCAGCCAGCCGCTCGCCGGGACTAGCGGGGGGGCGGTCTACAATGAGCAGTTCTTC CASSQPLAGTSGGAVYNEQFF
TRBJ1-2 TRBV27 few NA TGTGCCAGCGGAAACAGGGTTCATGGCTACACCTTC CASGNRVHGYTF
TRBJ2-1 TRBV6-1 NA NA TGTGCCAGCAGTGGACGCGGGTCCCCCTACAATGAGCAGTTCTTC CASSGRGSPYNEQFF
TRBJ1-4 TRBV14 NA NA TGTGCCAGCAGCCCCCAGGGGAGGGTGTCGGGTGAAAAACTGTTTTTT CASSPQGRVSGEKLFF
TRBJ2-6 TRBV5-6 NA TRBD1 TGTGCCAGCAGCTCGGACAGGGAAGGGTCGTCTGGGGCCAACGTCCTGACTTTC CASSSDREGSSGANVLTF
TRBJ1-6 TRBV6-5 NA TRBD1 TGTGCCAGCAGTTCCGCAGGACAGGGCCGCAATTCACCCCTCCACTTT CASSSAGQGRNSPLHF
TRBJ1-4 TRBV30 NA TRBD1 TGTGCCTGGAGTGTGGACAGGGGAAATGAAAAACTGTTTTTT CAWSVDRGNEKLFF
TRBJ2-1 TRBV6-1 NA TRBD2 TGTGCCAGCAGTTTAAGCGGGGGGCGGGAGAAGTTCTTC CASSLSGGREKFF
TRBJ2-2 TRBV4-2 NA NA TGTGCCAGCAGCCAAGATATAGGACTTACCGGGGAGCTGTTTTTT CASSQDIGLTGELFF
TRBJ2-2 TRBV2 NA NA TGTGCCAGCAGCCACAGGGACCCCGTGGACACCGGGGAGCTGTTTTTT CASSHRDPVDTGELFF
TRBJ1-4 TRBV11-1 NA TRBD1 TGTGCCAGCAGCCGGGGACAGCCTAATGAAAAACTGTTTTTT CASSRGQPNEKLFF
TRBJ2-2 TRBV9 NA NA TGTGCCAGCACGACAGGGAACACCGGGGAGCTGTTTTTT CASTTGNTGELFF
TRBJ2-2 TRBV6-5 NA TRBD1 TGTGCCAGCAGTCCGGACAGGGTGGGCGGGGAGCTGTTTTTT CASSPDRVGGELFF
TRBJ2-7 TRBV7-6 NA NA TGTGCCAGCAGCTTAGCGCCGGGAGCCCGTCAGTACGAGCAGTACTTC CASSLAPGARQYEQYF
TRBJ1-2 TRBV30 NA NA TGTGCCTGGAGTCCTGTCTATGGCTACACCTTC CAWSPVYGYTF
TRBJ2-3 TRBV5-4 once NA TGTGCCAGCAGCTCTCTGGCAGCGGACCTCAATGGAGATACGCAGTATTTT CASSSLAADLNGDTQYF
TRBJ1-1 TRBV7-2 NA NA TGTGCCAGCAGCCGACTGGGCGGGGGGACTGAAGCTTTCTTT CASSRLGGGTEAFF